One and the same sample provided the 25 T cell receptor beta chains below, sequenced in a study of T cells in Graves' hyperthyroidism and ophthalmopathy. The investigators amplified TCR beta CDR3 regions from RNA transcripts. The HTBI primer set drove a first-round RT-PCR of the TCR CDR3. TCRdb analysed the multiplex PCR reads with MiXCR anew, one entry per CDR3 protein. The sample lists under 550,000 distinct CDR3 sequences, roughly 21% occurring once. The specimen was blood. These receptor sequences come from a middle-aged man with Graves' ophthalmopathy.

The count of this clonotype is one. The chain has TRBV12-3 or TRBV12-4 and TRBJ1-3, with no clear D. The CDR3 loop spans 16 amino acids. V shed 3 bases and J shed 0 bases, with 12 bases lying between them. DNA of the CDR3: TGTGCCAGCAGTTTTGGGAGAACCAGCTCTGGAAACACCATATATTTT. Translated: CASSFGRTSSGNTIYF.

In this sample, this clonotype turned up many times. The chain is built from TRBV3-1 and TRBJ1-3; TRBD1 matches at 10 bases. The junction had 4 bases not matched to a gene; V was cut back by 1 base and J by 7 bases. This CDR3 spans 15 amino acids. Germline CDR1 reads LGHDT; CDR2 reads YNNKEL (reference sequence). The CDR3 loop reads CASSQGQGALNTIYF. The CDR3 DNA reads as TGTGCCAGCAGCCAAGGACAGGGGGCATTGAACACCATATATTTT.

The chain carries TRBV28 and TRBJ2-7; 7 bases agree with TRBD2. CDR1 and CDR2 from the germline V gene are MDHEN and SYDVKM. V gave up 6 bases and J gave up 7 bases; unmatched junction bases: 15. The CDR3 runs 15 residues. CDR3 nucleotide sequence: TGTGCCAGCAGCCCCAATCGGGGAGGGCCGAAGGAGCAGTACTTC. Protein: CASSPNRGGPKEQYF.

CDR3 sequence (DNA): TGTGCCAGCAGTTCCTATGACAGGATCTATAGCAATCAGCCCCAGCATTTT. Translated, it gives CASSSYDRIYSNQPQHF. The chain recombines TRBV6-1 with TRBJ1-5; D is perhaps TRBD1 (6 bases). The germline V gene has CDR1 MNHNS and CDR2 SASEGT. The CDR3 spans 17 residues. Trimming took off 5 bases at V and 0 bases at J, with 17 bases between the two ends.

This clonotype was detected a few times. The chain links TRBV7-6 to TRBJ2-1; D ambiguous. V was pared by 5 bases and J by 0 bases, with 11 bases between. In germline, CDR1 is SGHVS, CDR2 FNYEAQ. The CDR3 loop spans 15 amino acids. The CDR3 coding sequence is TGTGCCAGCAGCGAAACACTACTCTCCTACAATGAGCAGTTCTTC. Protein product: CASSETLLSYNEQFF.

V and J are TRBV28 and TRBJ1-2, with D tentatively TRBD1 (5 bases). The germline V gene encodes CDR1 MDHEN and CDR2 SYDVKM. The CDR3 consists of 12 residues. The V end was cut by 11 bases, the J end by 6 bases, with 16 bases between. The CDR3 region has the DNA TGTGCCGGGGGGTTAGAAGTTGATGGCTACACCTTC. Translating it yields CAGGLEVDGYTF.

The sample holds a few counts of this clonotype. J is TRBJ1-1 and V is TRBV4-1; a weak D match, TRBD1 (6 bases). Per germline, CDR1 MGHRA and CDR2 YSYEKL. The CDR3 is made up of 13 amino acids. V shed 8 bases and J shed 4 bases, with 14 bases lying between them. The CDR3: CASGTPSGTEAFF. The CDR3 nucleotides read TGCGCCAGCGGGACACCGAGCGGCACTGAAGCTTTCTTT.

The chain links TRBV4-1 to TRBJ2-1, with D possibly TRBD2 on 6 matching bases. The CDR3 is 16 residues long. V lost 0 bases and J lost 0, with 9 bases in between. The germline V gene has CDR1 MGHRA and CDR2 YSYEKL. The CDR3 reads CASSQDAGPSYNEQFF. In DNA form, the CDR3 reads TGCGCCAGCAGCCAAGATGCGGGACCCTCCTACAATGAGCAGTTCTTC.

The J gene is TRBJ1-4, the V gene TRBV7-9; 9 bases match TRBD1. V shed 3 bases, J shed 8 bases, and the junction held 7 bases outside the gene matches. In germline, CDR1 is SEHNR, CDR2 FQNEAQ (reference sequence). The CDR3 spans 15 residues. CDR3: CASSFGGTGWEKLFF. For the CDR3, the DNA is TGTGCCAGCAGCTTCGGCGGGACAGGGTGGGAAAAACTGTTTTTT.

This clonotype was seen only a few times. The chain recombines TRBV10-2 with TRBJ2-7; D gene ambiguous. Germline CDR1 WSHSY, CDR2 SAAADI. Trimming shortened V by 4 bases and J by 3 bases, and 19 bases separated the two germline ends. The CDR3 extends over 16 amino acids. CDR3 loop: CASSGALGSMVYEQYF. In DNA, the CDR3 is TGCGCCAGCAGTGGGGCCCTTGGTAGTATGGTCTACGAGCAGTACTTC.

The sample holds many counts of this clonotype. This chain links TRBV11-2 with TRBJ2-5, with D tentatively TRBD1 or TRBD2 (5 bases each). The CDR3 covers 14 residues. Per the germline V gene, CDR1 is SGHAT and CDR2 is FQNNGV. V lost 6 bases to trimming and J lost 2 bases, with 13 bases between them. The CDR3 sequence: CASRRGARQETQYF. CDR3 nucleotide sequence: TGTGCCAGCAGGCGAGGGGCGAGGCAAGAGACCCAGTACTTC.

This clonotype occurred a few times. This rearrangement joins TRBV29-1 to TRBJ1-1; D unresolved. Germline CDR1 is SQVTM and CDR2 is ANQGSEA. Deletions cut 5 bases from V and 6 bases from J, with 13 bases between. The CDR3 totals 12 residues. The chain's CDR3 is CSVTLGGAEAFF. The DNA of the CDR3 is TGCAGCGTTACGCTCGGAGGAGCTGAAGCTTTCTTT.

The gene calls are TRBV27 and TRBJ1-1; D perhaps matches TRBD1 (6 bases). V was trimmed by 7 bases and J by 6 bases, leaving 15 bases between them. The CDR3 consists of 13 residues. Germline V gene lookup returns CDR1 MNHEY and CDR2 SMNVEV (reference sequence). The CDR3 here is CASKPRGGPEAFF. CDR3 nucleotide sequence: TGTGCCAGCAAACCCCGGGGGGGCCCTGAAGCTTTCTTT.

V usage is TRBV6-2 or TRBV6-3 and J usage is TRBJ2-7; weak D call: TRBD1 (5 bases). Germline CDR1 reads MNHEY; CDR2 reads SVGEGT. This CDR3 contains 15 residues. Trimming took 0 bases from V and 1 from J, leaving 10 bases between them. The DNA for the CDR3 is TGTGCCAGCAGTTACTCGAGACAGTCGTCCTACGAGCAGTACTTC. Its translation: CASSYSRQSSYEQYF.

This clonotype was counted only a few times. The J gene is TRBJ1-5, the V gene TRBV12-3 or TRBV12-4; D is unclear. V lost 2 bases and J lost 3, with 8 bases in between. The CDR3 extends over 14 amino acids. CDR3 sequence (DNA): TGTGCCAGCAGTTTACGGCTCCTCAATCAGCCCCAGCATTTT. Translated, it gives CASSLRLLNQPQHF.

The rearrangement links TRBV6-2 or TRBV6-3 to TRBJ2-6, with D hard to call. The germline gives CDR1 MNHEY, CDR2 SVGEGT. The CDR3 is 14 residues long. Trimming removed 2 bases from V and 2 bases from J, with 4 bases in between. The DNA for the CDR3 is TGTGCCAGCAGTTACATCCCTGGGGCCAACGTCCTGACTTTC. Its translation is CASSYIPGANVLTF.

This clonotype appeared many times. V is TRBV28 and J is TRBJ1-5; weak D call: TRBD1 (6 bases). The germline gives CDR1 MDHEN, CDR2 SYDVKM. The V end was cut by 4 bases, the J end by 1 base, with 14 bases between. The CDR3 has 16 amino acids. The CDR3 DNA follows: TGTGCCAGCAGTTCCCCGACAGGTGAAAGCAATCAGCCCCAGCATTTT. It translates to CASSSPTGESNQPQHF.

This clonotype has at least ten counts. V gene TRBV28 combines with J gene TRBJ1-5; TRBD1 aligns across 8 bases. Losses at the gene ends were 3 bases for V and 8 bases for J; bases not matched to a gene: 6. From germline, CDR1 is MDHEN and CDR2 SYDVKM. The CDR3 runs 14 residues. CDR3 sequence (DNA): TGTGCCAGCAGTTTGACAGGGGCCATGGAGCCCCAGCATTTT. Translated, it gives CASSLTGAMEPQHF.

This clonotype was counted only a few times. The J gene is TRBJ2-1, the V gene TRBV2; 10 nucleotides line up with TRBD1. The junction had 17 bases not matched to a gene; V was cut back by 3 bases and J by 15 bases. The V gene's germline CDR1 is SNHLY and CDR2 FYNNEI. CDR3 size: 16 residues. The CDR3 loop reads CASSDSGQGRQESRFF. The CDR3 DNA reads TGTGCCAGCAGTGATTCGGGACAGGGGAGGCAGGAGTCGCGGTTCTTC.

The V call is TRBV24-1, the J call TRBJ2-5; D might be TRBD2 (6 bases). CDR1 and CDR2 (germline): KGHDR, SFDVKD. Between the trimmed V and J ends, which lost 2 bases and 7 bases, there was a span of 19 bases. This CDR3 is built from 16 residues. The CDR3 loop reads CATSDSGTGGAWTQYF. CDR3 nucleotides: TGTGCCACCAGTGATTCGGGGACTGGAGGAGCGTGGACCCAGTACTTC.

This clonotype was detected ten times or more. The rearrangement links TRBV2 to TRBJ2-1; TRBD2 aligns across 8 bases. Trimming took 7 bases from V and 5 from J; bases not matched to a gene: 7. This CDR3 contains 14 residues. CDR1 and CDR2 from the germline V gene are SNHLY and FYNNEI. CDR3 nucleotides: TGTGCCAGCAATGGACTAGCACCAGACAATGAGCAGTTCTTC. This translates into CASNGLAPDNEQFF.

This rearrangement joins TRBV4-2 to TRBJ2-4; TRBD2 matches 8 bases. V lost 0 bases to trimming and J lost 0 bases; unmatched junction nucleotides: 7. There are 18 residues in the CDR3. CDR1 is LGHNA, CDR2 YNFKEQ, per germline. CDR3 nucleotides: TGTGCCAGCAGCCAAGATACCGGGAGGGGACTAGCCAAAAACATTCAGTACTTC. It yields the protein CASSQDTGRGLAKNIQYF.

This clonotype has only a few counts. V usage is TRBV20-1 and J usage is TRBJ1-4; 7 bases are shared with TRBD1. CDR1 DFQATT and CDR2 SNEGSKA come from the germline V gene (reference sequence). The length of the CDR3 is 12 residues. J lost 5 bases, V lost 5 bases, and 2 bases had no gene match. This chain's CDR3 is CSAPRGNEKLFF. The CDR3 DNA reads TGCAGTGCTCCCAGGGGGAATGAAAAACTGTTTTTT.

The V and J genes are TRBV29-1 and TRBJ2-7, with 8 positions matching TRBD1. V gave up 3 bases and J gave up 7 bases; unmatched junction bases: 8. This CDR3 is 13 amino acids long. Germline V lookup: CDR1 SQVTM, CDR2 ANQGSEA. Here the CDR3 DNA reads TGCAGCGTTGACTGGACAGGGTTAGGTGAGCAGTACTTC. It is translated as CSVDWTGLGEQYF.

This clonotype has ten or more counts. The V and J genes are TRBV11-2 and TRBJ2-7, with 9 positions matching TRBD1. J was trimmed by 4 bases and V by 3 bases; bases with no gene match: 4. The CDR3 runs 14 residues. Germline V gene data show CDR1 as SGHAT and CDR2 as FQNNGV. The CDR3 DNA sequence: TGTGCCAGCAGCTTCGGACAGGGGAGATACGAGCAGTACTTC. As protein: CASSFGQGRYEQYF.